This T cell receptor (beta chain) was sequenced in a study of blood T cell repertoires in COVID-19. Study background: T cells, B-cell-depleted T cells, or PBMCs supplied cDNA or gDNA.

The CDR3 is 15 amino acids. The ends were cut back, 0 bases at V and 11 bases at J, with 20 bases in the middle. Germline assignment: CDR1 SGHNT and CDR2 YYREEE (reference sequence). Libraries were prepared by immunoSEQ multiplex PCR; TCRdb keeps only in-frame clonotypes and omits some of them. This sample has 65,000 to 70,000 clones, with approximately 88% found just once. Sample: peripheral blood. The chain recombines TRBV5-4 with TRBJ1-1; tentatively, D is TRBD1 (6 bases). This sequence was found in a woman aged 80 or older with acute or convalescent COVID-19. The CDR3 region has the DNA TGTGCCAGCAGCTTGGCAGGCACAGGGCCCGTTGGGGCTTTCTTT. It is translated as CASSLAGTGPVGAFF. Variable domain in full (rest from reference TRBV5-4 and TRBJ1-1): ETGVTQSPTHLIKTRGQQVTLRCSSQSGHNTVSWYQQALGQGPQFIFQYYREEENGRGNFPPRFSGLQFPNYSSELNVNALELDDSALYLCASSLAGTGPVGAFFGQGTRLTVV.